The rows below give T cell receptor beta chains drawn from one sample of a study of T cell responses to AZD1222 COVID-19 vaccine. The table came from immunoSEQ multiplex PCR; TCRdb's copy has only in-frame clones and leaves some out. Of tens of thousands of clones listed, more than 85% are singletons. The sequences come from peripheral blood, collected on day 0 of AZD1222 vaccination. The receptors derive from an adult in good health. Both conserved end residues are part of each CDR3. The D gene is left open where the match is weak.

>TRBV19|TRBD2|TRBJ2-1
CASSPLAGGMNEQFF
>TRBV19|.|TRBJ2-1
CASTGNPYNEQFF
>TRBV5-4|.|TRBJ2-7
CASSWGAGGKSSYEQYF
>TRBV5-1|.|TRBJ2-1
CASRDGVQYENEQFF
>TRBV6-5|TRBD1|TRBJ1-1
CASNLDRGRTEAFF
>TRBV20-1|TRBD1|TRBJ1-3
CSASPGQSSGNTIYF
>TRBV6-5|.|TRBJ1-2
CASSPRQANGHGYTF
>TRBV9|TRBD2|TRBJ2-1
CASSFRLAGGTNEQFF
>TRBV3-1/TRBV3-2|TRBD2|TRBJ2-1
CASKSSSRGDEQFF
>TRBV27|TRBD1|TRBJ1-2
CASSSQLGGTGDGYTF
>TRBV12-5|TRBD1|TRBJ2-5
CASGTGDEETQYF
>TRBV5-6|.|TRBJ1-2
CASSFGTSSYGYTF
>TRBV7-2|.|TRBJ1-1
CASSFPIPEAFF
>TRBV7-9|.|TRBJ2-7
CASSLSRERQSYEQYF
>TRBV28|TRBD1|TRBJ1-5
CASSLRDRAIQPQHF
>TRBV12-5|.|TRBJ2-2
CASGLHDRGVGELFF
>TRBV19|.|TRBJ2-5
CASSIDLGGRETQYF
>TRBV11-2|.|TRBJ1-2
CASSLDRQGLVYGYTF
>TRBV7-9|.|TRBJ1-1
CASSYYDRQEAFF
>TRBV12-5|.|TRBJ2-1
CASGPRMGGRGNEQFF
>TRBV2|.|TRBJ1-1
CARRLGRNTEAFF
>TRBV4-3|.|TRBJ1-1
CASSQVEDGEAFF
>TRBV5-1|TRBD2|TRBJ2-7
CASSFGTRSGEQYF
>TRBV6-1|.|TRBJ1-2
CASSEALSTSGGYTF
>TRBV6-5|TRBD1|TRBJ1-5
CASSTTGLQPQHF